These 13 T cell receptor beta chains came from one sample sequenced in a study of early T cells in non-severe SARS-CoV-2 infection. MiXCR was run by TCRdb on the 5' RACE reads, yielding one entry per CDR3 protein. The sample comprises some 80,000 distinct CDR3 sequences, approximately 5% of which are singletons, and 7.3% rests with the top ten. The sample here was whole blood, taken at baseline. All receptors come from an adult who was a healthcare worker with PCR-confirmed SARS-CoV-2 infection or an uninfected control (not recorded which).

In this sample, this clonotype turned up many times. The chain has TRBV24-1 and TRBJ2-1, with 11 bases identical to TRBD2. The CDR3 has 15 amino acids. V shed 5 bases and J 7 bases; nucleotides not matched to a gene: 6. Germline V gives CDR1 KGHDR, CDR2 SFDVKD. CDR3 loop: CATSGASGRKNEQFF. In nucleotides, the CDR3 is TGTGCCACCAGTGGCGCTAGCGGGAGGAAGAATGAGCAGTTCTTC.

This clonotype has only a few counts. The chain is built from TRBV12-3 or TRBV12-4 and TRBJ1-5, with unresolved D. The length of the CDR3 is 12 residues. Trimming pared 7 bases from V and 5 bases from J, leaving 9 bases between. The CDR3 here is CASTWDDQPQHF. For the CDR3, the DNA is TGTGCCAGCACCTGGGATGATCAGCCCCAGCATTTT.

This clonotype has just a few counts. The chain employs TRBV9 and TRBJ2-2; the D is unclear. Trimming pared 0 bases from V and 0 bases from J, leaving 6 bases between. Germline V gene data show CDR1 as SGDLS and CDR2 as YYNGEE. The CDR3 consists of 15 residues. CDR3 residues: CASSVGAANTGELFF. CDR3 coding DNA: TGTGCCAGCAGCGTAGGGGCAGCGAACACCGGGGAGCTGTTTTTT. The full variable domain, its missing parts supplied by reference TRBV9 and TRBJ2-2, is DSGVTQTPKHLITATGQRVTLRCSPRSGDLSVYWYQQSLDQGLQFLIQYYNGEERAKGNILERFSAQQFPDLHSELNLSSLELGDSALYFCASSVGAANTGELFFGEGSRLTVL.

This clonotype occurred a few times. The chain has TRBV20-1 and TRBJ1-4; D possibly corresponds to TRBD1 (6 bases). This CDR3 has 17 amino acids. Germline-derived CDR1 and CDR2 are DFQATT and SNEGSKA (reference sequence). The V end was cut by 5 bases, the J end by 2 bases, with 21 bases between. CDR3 protein: CSAFPGGAPITNEKLFF. Here the CDR3 DNA reads TGCAGTGCTTTCCCCGGGGGGGCGCCCATTACTAATGAAAAACTGTTTTTT.

This clonotype has a count of ten or more. The chain combines TRBV18 with TRBJ2-3, with a possible D match to TRBD2 (6 bases). The CDR3 consists of 17 residues. Germline CDR1 KGHSH, CDR2 LQKENI. V lost 0 bases to trimming and J lost 4 bases, with 17 bases between them. The CDR3 nucleotides read TGTGCCAGCTCACCACCGATCTCGGGAGCTCGTGCAGATACGCAGTATTTT. Amino acids: CASSPPISGARADTQYF.

This clonotype was recorded at least ten times. The chain recombines TRBV20-1 with TRBJ2-7, with 8 bases lining up with TRBD1. The CDR3 is 15 residues long. CDR1 DFQATT and CDR2 SNEGSKA come from the germline V gene (reference sequence). Trimming at V came to 0 bases and at J to 2 bases, leaving 6 bases not matched to a gene. The CDR3, as DNA: TGCAGTGCTAGAGATCCATACAGGGGGACCTACGAGCAGTACTTC. Translating gives CSARDPYRGTYEQYF.

This clonotype was seen at least ten times. The chain joins TRBV20-1 to TRBJ2-1; tentatively, D is TRBD1 (6 bases). The germline CDR1 and CDR2 sequences are DFQATT and SNEGSKA (reference sequence). This CDR3 contains 16 residues. V was cut by 0 bases and J by 0 bases, with 12 bases left in between. CDR3 amino acids: CSARETDRSSYNEQFF. CDR3 nucleotide sequence: TGCAGTGCTAGAGAGACTGACAGGAGCTCCTACAATGAGCAGTTCTTC.

This clonotype was seen at least ten times. The rearrangement uses TRBV5-8 and TRBJ1-2; TRBD1 is a possible D gene (6 bases). Germline V gives CDR1 SGHTS, CDR2 YDEGEE. Trimming took 4 bases from V and 3 from J, leaving 13 bases between them. The CDR3 is 14 residues long. CDR3 region: CASSPARGDYGYTF. In nucleotides, the CDR3 is TGTGCCAGCAGCCCCGCCAGGGGAGACTATGGCTACACCTTC.

This clonotype has at least ten counts. The genes are TRBV5-5 and TRBJ1-5; no definite D call. The CDR3 has 17 residues. Germline values: CDR1 SGHKS, CDR2 YYEKEE (reference sequence). Trimming removed 0 bases from V and 6 bases from J, with 19 bases in between. CDR3 residues: CASSLGPGGASSQPQHF. In nucleotides, the CDR3 is TGTGCCAGCAGCTTGGGACCCGGTGGAGCGAGTAGTCAGCCCCAGCATTTT.

This clonotype was detected only a few times. The chain has TRBV29-1 and TRBJ2-7; D possibly corresponds to TRBD2 (6 bases). V lost 5 bases and J lost 6, with 11 bases in between. The CDR3 covers 11 residues. Germline CDR1 and CDR2: SQVTM and ANQGSEA. The CDR3 nucleotides read TGCAGCGTTTCGGGGAGGCGCGAGCAGTACTTC. Its protein is CSVSGRREQYF.

The table lists this clonotype with many counts. The CDR3 coding sequence is TGTGCCAGCAGCTTGGGAGGGGGCCTTGAAAAACTGTTTTTT. As protein: CASSLGGGLEKLFF. J is TRBJ1-4 and V is TRBV5-6; TRBD1 matches at 7 bases. The germline gives CDR1 SGHDT, CDR2 YYEEEE. Trimming cost V 0 bases and J 7 bases; bases outside gene matches: 3. CDR3 length: 14 residues.

This clonotype has at least ten counts. This rearrangement joins TRBV27 to TRBJ1-5; 7 bases agree with TRBD1. V dropped 2 bases and J dropped 6; count of bases not matched to a gene: 1. Per the germline V gene, CDR1 is MNHEY and CDR2 is SMNVEV (reference sequence). This CDR3 is 13 amino acids long. The CDR3 DNA sequence: TGTGCCAGCAGTTTACAGGGGGGTCAGCCCCAGCATTTT. Protein: CASSLQGGQPQHF.

This clonotype has just a few counts. The chain uses TRBV20-1 and TRBJ1-1; TRBD1 matches 8 bases. Trimming removed 2 bases from V and 5 bases from J; junction bases left unmatched: 13. CDR3 length: 16 amino acids. Germline V gene sequence: CDR1 DFQATT, CDR2 SNEGSKA (reference sequence). This CDR3 reads CSARLGQGLEWTEAFF. The CDR3 DNA reads as TGCAGTGCTAGACTAGGACAGGGCTTGGAGTGGACTGAAGCTTTCTTT.